Each of the 13 T cell receptor beta chains below was sequenced from the same sample in a study of blood T cell repertoires in COVID-19. Produced via immunoSEQ multiplex PCR; TCRdb's table is partial and in-frame only. The repertoire holds about 59,000 clones, with roughly 78% as singletons. The specimen sequenced was peripheral blood. The receptors were gathered from a man aged 60-69 years with acute or convalescent COVID-19.

For the CDR3, the DNA is TGCGCCAGCAGCCAAACGGTTATCACGTCCTACGAGCAGTACTTC. Its protein is CASSQTVITSYEQYF. This rearrangement joins TRBV4-1 to TRBJ2-7; D remains ambiguous. The CDR3 length is 15 residues. The V and J ends lost 2 bases and 1 base respectively, with 12 bases between them. Germline V lookup: CDR1 MGHRA, CDR2 YSYEKL.

V is TRBV7-9 and J is TRBJ2-5; D is uncertain. The CDR3 consists of 12 residues. Trimming pared 0 bases from V and 4 bases from J, leaving 3 bases between. The V gene's germline CDR1 is SEHNR and CDR2 FQNEAQ (reference sequence). CDR3 sequence (DNA): TGTGCCAGCAGCTTAGCCATAGAGACCCAGTACTTC. Protein: CASSLAIETQYF.

The chain links TRBV4-1 to TRBJ2-3; D ambiguous. Trimming took off 5 bases at V and 6 bases at J, with 6 bases between the two ends. CDR1 is MGHRA and CDR2 is YSYEKL in the germline V gene. The CDR3 runs 11 residues. In DNA, the CDR3 is TGCGCCAGCAGCTCCGAGGATACGCAGTATTTT. This encodes CASSSEDTQYF.

The J gene is TRBJ2-1, the V gene TRBV3-1 (or the pseudogene TRBV3-2); D gene uncertain. CDR1 LGHDT and CDR2 YNNKEL come from the germline V gene (reference sequence). This CDR3 has 12 amino acids. Trimming removed 1 base from V and 8 bases from J, with 6 bases in between. The CDR3 loop is CASSQVSDEQFF. The CDR3 DNA is TGTGCCAGCAGCCAAGTTTCGGATGAGCAGTTCTTC.

The chain carries TRBV7-2 and TRBJ2-7; 8 bases match TRBD2. The CDR3 consists of 14 residues. The J segment lost 4 bases and the V segment lost 5 bases, leaving 7 bases of the junction unmatched. Germline V lookup: CDR1 SGHTA, CDR2 FQGNSA. The CDR3 DNA reads as TGTGCCAGCAGCCCAGGACTAGCTCAATACGAGCAGTACTTC. It encodes CASSPGLAQYEQYF.

The chain couples TRBV5-1 to TRBJ2-2; D is perhaps TRBD2 (6 bases). Trimming shortened V by 2 bases and J by 6 bases, and 11 bases separated the two germline ends. Germline-derived CDR1 and CDR2 are SGHRS and YFSETQ. This CDR3 is built from 14 residues. CDR3 loop: CASSLTSRSGELFF. CDR3 coding DNA: TGCGCCAGCAGCTTAACTAGCCGGTCCGGGGAGCTGTTTTTT.

The V and J genes are TRBV3-1 (or the pseudogene TRBV3-2) and TRBJ2-7; D is possibly TRBD2 (7 bases). Germline CDR1 reads LGHDT; CDR2 reads YNNKEL (reference sequence). The CDR3 loop spans 13 amino acids. Trimming shortened V by 4 bases and J by 7 bases, and 14 bases separated the two germline ends. CDR3 coding DNA: TGTGCCAGCAGCCGGGGGGGGCTTCGGGAGCAGTACTTC. Translated: CASSRGGLREQYF.

The J gene is TRBJ2-3, the V gene TRBV5-1; TRBD1 matches 7 bases. Looked up from germline, CDR1 is SGHRS and CDR2 is YFSETQ. The J segment lost 2 bases and the V segment lost 6 bases, leaving 6 bases of the junction unmatched. The CDR3 runs to 14 residues. The DNA of the CDR3 is TGCGCCAGCAACGGGGACAGTTTCACAGATACGCAGTATTTT. It specifies CASNGDSFTDTQYF.

The rearrangement joins TRBV28 to TRBJ1-5; 7 positions match TRBD1. Germline CDR1 reads MDHEN; CDR2 reads SYDVKM. This CDR3 contains 15 residues. Losses at the gene ends were 8 bases for V and 1 base for J; bases not matched to a gene: 8. CDR3 DNA: TGTGCCAGCGTTGAGGACAGGCCGAGCAATCAGCCCCAGCATTTT. As protein: CASVEDRPSNQPQHF.

V gene TRBV28 combines with J gene TRBJ1-5, with 10 bases aligning to TRBD1. The CDR3 is 15 amino acids. Germline-derived CDR1 and CDR2 are MDHEN and SYDVKM. With 5 bases clipped from V and 7 bases from J, the junction kept 8 bases outside the gene matches. The CDR3 loop reads CASSPGTGVNQPQHF. CDR3 DNA: TGTGCCAGCAGTCCAGGGACAGGGGTGAACCAGCCCCAGCATTTT.

The chain has TRBV6-2 or TRBV6-3 and TRBJ2-1; D ambiguous. The germline gives CDR1 MNHEY, CDR2 SVGEGT. The germline V and J ends were trimmed by 4 bases and 3 bases, with 13 bases remaining between them. CDR3 size: 15 residues. The CDR3: CASSLESADYNEQFF. The CDR3 bases are TGTGCCAGCAGTTTGGAGTCGGCGGACTACAATGAGCAGTTCTTC.

The chain links TRBV4-2 to TRBJ2-5; a weak D match, TRBD2 (6 bases). Germline V gene data show CDR1 as LGHNA and CDR2 as YNFKEQ. V dropped 2 bases and J dropped 1 base, with 11 bases sitting between them. The CDR3 has 15 amino acids. CDR3 coding DNA: TGTGCCAGCAGCCAACTTGGGGACTCCCAAGAGACCCAGTACTTC. Translation gives CASSQLGDSQETQYF.

V usage is TRBV15 and J usage is TRBJ2-7; 9 nucleotides align to TRBD2. The germline V gene has CDR1 LNHNV and CDR2 YYDKDF (reference sequence). The CDR3 runs to 15 residues. V shed 1 base and J 4 bases; nucleotides not matched to a gene: 5. The CDR3 spells CATSRGTSAQYEQYF. Written as DNA, the CDR3 is TGTGCCACCAGCAGAGGGACTAGCGCCCAGTACGAGCAGTACTTC.